This T cell receptor (beta chain) was observed in a study of CD8 T cells in Susac syndrome. The study, taken as a whole, reports: Only a relatively small number of individuals were included in the TCR sequencing and HLA analysis.

CDR3 length: 15 amino acids. CDR1 and CDR2 (germline): SGDLS, YYNGEE. V shed 0 bases and J shed 0 bases, with 7 bases lying between them. This clonotype was recorded a few times. Antigen specificity is unknown. After extraction with the RNeasy kit, about 0.5 to 1 ug of the RNA was reverse transcribed using random hexamers. Across 54 Vbeta and 13 Jbeta, immunoSEQ multiplex PCR amplified TCR beta CDR3. TCRdb called the immunoSEQ multiplex PCR reads again in MiXCR, with one record for every CDR3 protein. The sample contains roughly 400,000 distinct CDR3 sequences, 85% to 90% of which appear only once. It was treatment-naive patients with stable or active relapsing-remitting disease who made up the multiple sclerosis controls. Negative isolation yielded CD4+ and CD8+ T cells, and FACS enriched TEMRA cells.

What was sequenced was CD8+ T cells from PBMCs. This chain uses TRBV9 with TRBJ2-1; D is perhaps TRBD2 (6 bases). The receptor's source is a human donor with multiple sclerosis. The CDR3 nucleotides are TGTGCCAGCAGCGTAGAGGGAGGCTCCTACAATGAGCAGTTCTTC. Translation: CASSVEGGSYNEQFF.